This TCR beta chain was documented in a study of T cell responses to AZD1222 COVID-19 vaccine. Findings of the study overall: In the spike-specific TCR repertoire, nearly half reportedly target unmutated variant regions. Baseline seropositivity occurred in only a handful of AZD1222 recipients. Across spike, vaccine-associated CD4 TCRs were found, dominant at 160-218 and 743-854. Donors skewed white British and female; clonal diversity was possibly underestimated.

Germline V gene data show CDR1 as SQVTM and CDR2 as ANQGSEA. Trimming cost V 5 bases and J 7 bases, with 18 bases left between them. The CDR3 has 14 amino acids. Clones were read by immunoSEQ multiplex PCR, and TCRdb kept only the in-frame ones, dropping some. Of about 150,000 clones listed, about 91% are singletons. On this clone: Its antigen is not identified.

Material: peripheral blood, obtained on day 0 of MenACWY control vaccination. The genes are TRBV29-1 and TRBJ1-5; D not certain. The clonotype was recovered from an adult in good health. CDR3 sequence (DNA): TGCAGCGTTCTTTCCGGGGTTTTAGGACAGCCCCAGCATTTT. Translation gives CSVLSGVLGQPQHF.